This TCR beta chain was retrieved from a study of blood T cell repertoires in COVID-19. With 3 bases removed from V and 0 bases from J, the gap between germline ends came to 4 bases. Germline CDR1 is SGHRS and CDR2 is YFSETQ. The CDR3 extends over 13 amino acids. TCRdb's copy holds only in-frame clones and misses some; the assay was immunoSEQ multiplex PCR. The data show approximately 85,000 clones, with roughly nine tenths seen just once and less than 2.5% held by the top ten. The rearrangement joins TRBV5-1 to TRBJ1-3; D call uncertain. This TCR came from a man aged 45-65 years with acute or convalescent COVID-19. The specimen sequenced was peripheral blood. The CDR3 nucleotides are TGCGCCAGCAGCTCAAACTCTGGAAACACCATATATTTT. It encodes CASSSNSGNTIYF.